This entry concerns a single T cell receptor (beta chain). The antigen it recognizes is unknown. No base quality information exists; no much larger clone differs at one position. The sample comes from a study of cytomegalovirus exposure and HLA in healthy donors listed by TCRdb under 2017. About the investigation overall: In an earlier analysis of some 550 of the donors, 276 Gb of sequence data and 120 million or so unique TCR beta sequences from roughly 180 million T cells were reported. An early release that covered roughly 600 HLA-typed donors contained 300 to 350 gigabases of sequencing data and roughly 84 million unique TCR sequences. The genetic ancestry cluster associated with self-reported Caucasian donors included 81% of the roughly 410 genotyped donors. The aim of the study was to test whether cataloging public T cell receptors could identify signatures of past pathogen exposure. The study profiled the T cell repertoires of about 720 subjects by immunosequencing and related them to cytomegalovirus serostatus. Besides the first cohort of around 700 subjects, a separate validation cohort made up of 120 different subjects was used. High-throughput TCR immunosequencing, statistical association of individual TCRs with disease status, and machine learning were combined to predict cytomegalovirus infection status. A later analysis re-analyzed previously published TCR beta repertoires from 666 donors and added high-resolution HLA genotyping to study TCR occurrence patterns. Rather than drawing on any new phenotypic data, the later analysis identified candidate immune exposures from TCR beta sequences and the way those sequences occurred across donors. An earlier analysis of approximately 630 of the donors applied high-throughput TCR beta sequencing to assess whether each TCR beta V gene segment acted as functional or pseudogenic. Donor age, sex, ethnicity and CMV serostatus were collected together with the repertoire data. A later genetic analysis used genome-wide SNP genotypes for about 55% of the 666 donors, treating that subset as a discovery cohort. All discovery cohort repertoires had been generated using a single sequencing platform. Both class I and class II loci were covered by HLA typing, at four-digit resolution. Typing coverage varied by locus: roughly 620-640 donors for A, B, C, DRB1 and DQB1; under 550 for DQA1; more than 600 for DPA1; under 490 for DPB1. A few DR-DQ haplotypes were treated as single units for association and clustering because of strong linkage in the cohort. Among over 350 genotyped donors of the cohort, an average of roughly 240,000 unique TCR beta nucleotide sequences were sequenced per donor, around 20% of them non-productive.

Broader findings and caveats from the paper: Assigning TCR associations to individual alleles was difficult when HLA alleles, especially DR and DQ, strongly co-occurred. Because some donors lacked HLA typing at each locus, the association tests relied only on the typed subset. In a later analysis, HLA-associated TCR beta chains were found to be more clonally expanded and to have lower generation probabilities than equally common non-associated chains. In a later analysis, most CMV-associated TCR beta chains were found to appear HLA-restricted, with HLA associations seemingly driven largely by CMV exposure. Because the 87-base-pair reads could not distinguish some IMGT-functional V segments, including TRBV6-2 and TRBV6-3, those segments were excluded. In vitro tests confirmed that a few of the cytomegalovirus-associated TCR beta chains recognize cytomegalovirus antigens. For the cohort, immune exposure information was limited to CMV serostatus. This cohort had only TCR beta chains sequenced, and the lack of alpha or paired-chain data limited which features could be detected. Most TCR sequences were seen in very few donors, while some public TCRs were found in many individuals. According to a later analysis, TCR association rates differed among HLA loci, with DRB1 alleles showing the most associated TCRs and HLA-C alleles showing the fewest. A later analysis associated about 17,000 TCR beta sequences with specific HLA alleles at a false discovery rate of 0.05. In both the original and validation cohorts, the classifier was reported to diagnose cytomegalovirus status with high specificity and sensitivity. A group of highly shared sequence variants was considered likely to be a technical artifact of the sequencing pipeline. The earlier analysis of nearly 600 of the donors excluded approximately 17 rarely observed V segments, including chromosome 9 orphons, because counts were too low. Several of the top co-occurrence clusters appeared to be linked to parvovirus B19, influenza, CMV and Epstein-Barr virus, according to a later analysis. V-gene and J-gene trimming of TCR beta chains was associated with a missense DCLRE1C variant in a later genetic analysis, and the association was replicated in an independent cohort. The study gave a list of about 160 TCR beta chains associated with cytomegalovirus. The authors suggested that the approach could potentially be generalized to other disease states and immunological phenotypes. A further reported finding was that TCR beta sequences accurately predicted the HLA-A and HLA-B alleles for most subjects in the first cohort. Linkage disequilibrium might explain the correlated functional status among segregating V segments, but an unknown experimental factor could not be excluded. In an earlier analysis of roughly 500 of the donors, most TCR beta V segments appeared in productive rearrangements about 87% or about 30% of the time, broadly matching IMGT annotations. Presence/absence analyses assumed roughly uniform sequencing depth across donors, an assumption that may not hold. According to a later genetic analysis, donors in an Asian-associated ancestry cluster had fewer N-insertions in productive TCRs than the approximately 650-donor mean.

In total, about 650 healthy bone marrow donors made up the cohort. At the time of sampling, all cohort members were nominally healthy, though unrecorded immune exposures were likely present. The donor was CMV seropositive and belonged to the group of over 250 seropositive cohort members. Every donor gave a peripheral blood sample, and the peripheral blood mononuclear cells from that sample were used for TCR beta sequencing. The Qiagen DNeasy Blood Extraction Kit was used to extract genomic DNA from the blood cell samples. Library generation was performed with the immunoSEQ multiplex PCR assay. The multiplex PCR relied on a mix of 60 forward primers for TCR Vbeta segments and 13 reverse primers for TCR Jbeta segments. The CDR3 region of rearranged TCR beta genes was amplified from genomic DNA by a multiplex PCR assay. Amplified TCR beta libraries were sequenced as 87-base-pair reads on the Illumina HiSeq System. The study's own analysis went as follows. Across the 500 to 700 repertoires, a later analysis counted 80 million or so unique TCR beta chains, about 10 million of which were shared by at least two donors. Raw reads were error-corrected and collapsed into unique sequences by a nearest-neighbor algorithm in which closely related sequences were merged to remove PCR and sequencing errors. V, D and J gene segments were assigned by aligning CDR3 sequences to IMGT reference sequences. For a sequence to be retained, a match of at least six nucleotides was required to both a V gene segment and a J gene segment. Rearrangements were called productive when the CDR3 lacked stop codons and stayed in frame with V and J; all others were non-productive. CDR3 was defined by IMGT convention, running from the second conserved V-encoded cysteine to the conserved J-encoded phenylalanine. The earlier analysis of a few hundred of the donors excluded sequences that lacked an unambiguous match to a single V gene segment. In an earlier analysis of several hundred of the donors, V segments were called functional above 56.7% productive rearrangements and were called segregating when the between-donor standard deviation exceeded 5%. A statistical classification framework was built for diagnosing cytomegalovirus status from the catalog of TCR beta chain sequences. In a later analysis, V and J genes were assigned by comparing TCR nucleotide sequences against IMGT/GENE-DB human TR gene sequences. The TCRdist pipeline was used in a later analysis to assign CDR3 sequences and most-parsimonious VDJ recombination scenarios. In a later analysis, each TCR beta chain was defined by its CDR3 amino acid sequence together with its V-gene family, and reads lacking a unique V-gene family were excluded. A later analysis removed 592 highly shared, low-generation-probability nucleotide sequences to deal with suspected cross-contamination and a sequencing artifact. A later analysis calculated a clonal expansion index for each public chain from normalized within-repertoire ranks of inferred template counts. Generation probabilities in a later analysis came from a VDJ recombination model fitted to out-of-frame rearrangements, and those results were checked against IGoR. A later analysis scored TCR-TCR, TCR-HLA and TCR-CMV co-occurrence with hypergeometric tests, applying a repertoire-size bias correction to TCR pairs. False discovery rates were estimated in a later analysis by permuting HLA or CMV assignments 20 times. A later analysis grouped co-occurring TCRs with DBSCAN, adding TCRdist sequence similarity when clustering within HLA-allele-positive subsets. Co-occurrence clustering excluded repertoires with fewer than 30,000 or more than 120,000 public chains, plus five with anomalous nucleotide sharing. TCRdb holds this immuneACCESS table with in-frame rearrangements only. Some clones are missing; in checked studies, unresolved V genes explain under half, and the rest has no known cause. That table gives V, J and clone size, and the DNA gave D and trimming. The sample records approximately 69,000 clones, about 66% of which are singletons. The ten largest clones add up to about 22% of the sample.

Counted from cysteine to phenylalanine, this CDR3 has 13 amino acids. Of the read, only the CDR3 DNA is kept; its 39 bases are in frame from base 1. CDR1 and CDR2 (SGHRS, YFSETQ) derive from the germline V gene. V loses 0 bases of germline sequence and J loses 5 bases, and the interval between the two ends is 6 bases. The sample consisted of PBMCs. Recombination connected TRBV5-1 to TRBJ2-1; the D gene is not confidently resolved. The receptor's source is a man between 40 and 49 years old in good health and CMV-seropositive. The CDR3 region: CASSLAVDNEQFF. The DNA is as follows: TGCGCCAGCAGCTTGGCGGTAGACAATGAGCAGTTCTTC.